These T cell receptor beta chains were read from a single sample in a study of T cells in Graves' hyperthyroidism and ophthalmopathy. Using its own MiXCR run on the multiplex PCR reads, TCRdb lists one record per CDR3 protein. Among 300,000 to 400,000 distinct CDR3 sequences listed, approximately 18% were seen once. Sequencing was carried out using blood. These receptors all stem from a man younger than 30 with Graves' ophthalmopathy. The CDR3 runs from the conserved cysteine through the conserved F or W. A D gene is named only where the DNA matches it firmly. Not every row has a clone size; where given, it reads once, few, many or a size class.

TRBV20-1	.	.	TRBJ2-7	TGCAGTGCTAGAGACCCCTTCAGAGACTCCTACGAGCAGTACTTC	CSARDPFRDSYEQYF
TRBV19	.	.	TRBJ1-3	TGTGCCAGTAGTACCCCGCGGGGGGCGGCTGGAAACACCATATATTTT	CASSTPRGAAGNTIYF
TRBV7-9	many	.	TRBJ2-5	TGTGCCAGCAGGGACAGAGCCCGCCAAGAGACCCAGTACTTC	CASRDRARQETQYF
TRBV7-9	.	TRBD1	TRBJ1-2	TGTGCCGGCAGCTTAGAGCGCCCTAGGGACAGGGGGCAAAGCTATGGCTACACCTTC	CAGSLERPRDRGQSYGYTF
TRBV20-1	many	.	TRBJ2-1	TGCAGTGCCCCATTGCCGGGGAACAATGAGCAGTTCTTC	CSAPLPGNNEQFF
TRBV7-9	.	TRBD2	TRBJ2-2	TGTGCCAGCAGTCGGGACTCTAGCGGGGGGCGAACCGGGGAGCTGTTTTTT	CASSRDSSGGRTGELFF
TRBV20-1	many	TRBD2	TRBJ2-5	TGCAGTGCTTCCGGACTAGCGGGGATAATGACGGGGGAGACCCAGTACTTC	CSASGLAGIMTGETQYF
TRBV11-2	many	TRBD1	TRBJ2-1	TGTGCCAGCAGCAACCGGAGGACAGGGACCAATGAGCAGTTCTTC	CASSNRRTGTNEQFF
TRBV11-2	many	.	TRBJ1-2	TGTGCCAGCAGCTCATTGGTAGAGACTGCTAACTATGGCTACACCTTC	CASSSLVETANYGYTF
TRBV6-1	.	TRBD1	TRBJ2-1	TGTGCCAGCAGGTCGGGACAGGAGTACAATGAGCAGTTCTTC	CASRSGQEYNEQFF
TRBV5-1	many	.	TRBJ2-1	TGCGCCAGCAGCCCCGTGGGGGGAAACAATGAGCAGTTCTTC	CASSPVGGNNEQFF
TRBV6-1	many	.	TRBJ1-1	TGTGCCAGCACCTTAACAGGGTCGGTGAACACTGAAGCTTTCTTT	CASTLTGSVNTEAFF
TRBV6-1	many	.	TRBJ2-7	TGTGCCAGCAGTACTACAGGGGCCGGAGCGGGAAACGAGCAGTACTTC	CASSTTGAGAGNEQYF
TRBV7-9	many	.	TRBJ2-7	TGTGCCAGCAGCTTAGGTGACAGCTACGAGCAGTACTTC	CASSLGDSYEQYF
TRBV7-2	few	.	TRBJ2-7	TGTGCCAGTAGTATTGGTGGCGGGCCTGCCTACGAGCAGTACTTC	CASSIGGGPAYEQYF